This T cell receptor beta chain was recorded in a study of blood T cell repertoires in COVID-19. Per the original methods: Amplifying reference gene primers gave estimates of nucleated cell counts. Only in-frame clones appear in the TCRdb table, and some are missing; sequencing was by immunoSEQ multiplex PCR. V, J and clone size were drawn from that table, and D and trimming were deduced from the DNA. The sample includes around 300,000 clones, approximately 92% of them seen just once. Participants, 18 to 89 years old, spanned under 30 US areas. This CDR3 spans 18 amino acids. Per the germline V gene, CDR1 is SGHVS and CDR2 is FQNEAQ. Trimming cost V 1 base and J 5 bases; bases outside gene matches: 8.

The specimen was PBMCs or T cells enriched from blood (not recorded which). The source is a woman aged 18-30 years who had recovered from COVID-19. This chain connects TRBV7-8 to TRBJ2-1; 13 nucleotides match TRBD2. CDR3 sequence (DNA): TGTGCCAGCAGCTTAGAGGGGACTAGCGGGGCGGCCGACAATGAGCAGTTCTTC. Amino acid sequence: CASSLEGTSGAADNEQFF.